One sample yielded the 20 T cell receptor beta chains listed below, sequenced in a study of Graves' ophthalmopathy and Graves' hyperthyroidism. Using RNA transcripts, the TCR beta CDR3 regions were amplified. The first round was an RT-PCR with HTBI primers, and the second round was a multiplex PCR. TCRdb called the multiplex PCR reads again in MiXCR, with one record for every CDR3 protein. The sample lists almost 750,000 distinct CDR3 sequences, 40% occurring once. Material: peripheral blood. The receptors were gathered from an adult man with Graves' ophthalmopathy.

This clonotype was seen only a few times. Its ends do not fully match the called genes, so a read error is possible. The J gene is TRBJ1-5, the V gene TRBV24-1, with D maybe TRBD1 (5 bases). The CDR3 extends over 14 amino acids. CDR1 and CDR2 from the germline V gene are KGHDR and SFDVKD. The CDR3 loop reads CASSGGTSDQPQHF. For the CDR3, the DNA is TGTGCCAGCAGTGGCGGGACTTCGGATCAGCCCCAGCATTTT.

This clonotype was seen just once. This rearrangement joins TRBV29-1 to TRBJ2-7; 7 positions match TRBD1. The CDR3 has 14 residues. Germline V gene data show CDR1 as SQVTM and CDR2 as ANQGSEA. With V trimmed by 2 bases and J by 3 bases, 7 bases remained unmatched. The CDR3, as DNA: TGCAGCGTTGAAAGGGGGACAGAAAACTACGAGCAGTACTTC. Amino acid sequence: CSVERGTENYEQYF.

This chain links TRBV6-2 or TRBV6-3 with TRBJ2-7; perhaps TRBD1 as D (6 bases). Deletions cut 2 bases from V and 0 bases from J, with 14 bases between. CDR1 and CDR2 (germline): MNHEY, SVGEGT. The CDR3 runs to 16 residues. This CDR3 reads CASSYPTGEFSYEQYF. The CDR3, as DNA: TGTGCCAGCAGTTACCCGACAGGTGAATTCTCCTACGAGCAGTACTTC.

This clonotype was seen only a few times. A read error may explain this, as a much larger clone is one base away. The chain is built from TRBV28 and TRBJ1-2; D is undetermined. Trimming shortened V by 5 bases and J by 4 bases, and 8 bases separated the two germline ends. CDR1 and CDR2 from the germline V gene are MDHEN and SYDVKM. The CDR3 extends over 12 amino acids. The CDR3 DNA reads TGTGCCAGCAGTGCTAGGAGCTATGGCTACACCTTC. This codes for CASSARSYGYTF.

The gene calls are TRBV7-2 and TRBJ1-1; D is unresolved. Germline loops: CDR1 SGHTA, CDR2 FQGNSA. This CDR3 has 14 residues. V lost 1 base, J lost 7 bases, and 13 bases lay in between. The CDR3 loop is CASSLVASAFEAFF. The CDR3 DNA follows: TGTGCCAGCAGCTTAGTCGCGTCAGCGTTTGAAGCTTTCTTT. The full variable domain, completed using reference TRBV7-2 and TRBJ1-1, is GAGVSQSPSNKVTEKGKDVELRCDPISGHTALYWYRQSLGQGLEFLIYFQGNSAPDKSGLPSDRFSAERTGGSVSTLTIQRTQQEDSAVYLCASSLVASAFEAFFGQGTRLTVV.

The chain links TRBV7-9 to TRBJ1-2, with D hard to call. The CDR3 sequence is 13 residues long. Per the germline V gene, CDR1 is SEHNR and CDR2 is FQNEAQ (reference sequence). V lost 5 bases and J lost 3, with 10 bases in between. The CDR3 DNA reads TGTGCCAGCAGCATAGTGGACCACTATGGCTACACCTTC. It specifies CASSIVDHYGYTF.

This clonotype was observed many times. V and J are TRBV12-3 or TRBV12-4 and TRBJ2-5, with TRBD1 matching 9 bases. The CDR3 sequence is 14 residues long. The V and J ends lost 5 bases and 2 bases, in that order; junction bases with no gene match: 3. The CDR3 coding sequence is TGTGCCAGCAGTCGGACAGGGGCGCAAGAGACCCAGTACTTC. Protein product: CASSRTGAQETQYF.

The genes are TRBV29-1 and TRBJ1-6; TRBD1 agrees at 10 bases. The germline CDR1 and CDR2 sequences are SQVTM and ANQGSEA. J lost 10 bases, V lost 2 bases, and 5 bases had no gene match. CDR3 length: 14 amino acids. DNA for the CDR3: TGCAGCGTTGAATTTGGGACAGGGGAATCACCCCTCCACTTT. It yields the protein CSVEFGTGESPLHF.

The table lists this clonotype with a few counts. The genes are TRBV19 and TRBJ2-7; TRBD2 is a possible D gene (6 bases). The germline CDR1 and CDR2 sequences are LNHDA and SQIVND (reference sequence). The germline V and J ends were trimmed by 10 bases and 2 bases, with 21 bases remaining between them. The CDR3 loop spans 15 amino acids. For the CDR3, the DNA is TGTGCCACTAGCGTCGGGCCAACCACCCCCTACGAGCAGTACTTC. This codes for CATSVGPTTPYEQYF.

This clonotype was observed a few times. The chain couples TRBV7-8 to TRBJ2-7; D might be TRBD1 (5 bases). The CDR3 consists of 14 residues. Germline CDR1 SGHVS, CDR2 FQNEAQ. The V and J ends lost 3 bases and 0 bases respectively, with 9 bases between them. CDR3 residues: CASSFDRDSYEQYF. The CDR3 coding sequence is TGTGCCAGCAGCTTCGACAGAGACTCCTACGAGCAGTACTTC.

This clonotype was recorded a few times. The V gene is TRBV9, the J gene TRBJ2-5; no reliable D call. The CDR3 runs to 13 residues. V lost 0 bases, J lost 5 bases, and 8 bases lay in between. Germline lookup yields CDR1 SGDLS and CDR2 YYNGEE. The CDR3 nucleotides read TGTGCCAGCAGCGTAGAGTCCGGGGAGACCCAGTACTTC. Its protein is CASSVESGETQYF. Complete variable domain (other parts from reference TRBV9 and TRBJ2-5): DSGVTQTPKHLITATGQRVTLRCSPRSGDLSVYWYQQSLDQGLQFLIQYYNGEERAKGNILERFSAQQFPDLHSELNLSSLELGDSALYFCASSVESGETQYFGPGTRLLVL.

The chain is built from TRBV25-1 and TRBJ2-7, with 9 bases aligning to TRBD1. V was pared by 4 bases and J by 6 bases, with 4 bases of the junction left unmatched. The germline V gene has CDR1 MGHDK and CDR2 SYGVNS. CDR3 length: 13 residues. For the CDR3, the DNA is TGTGCCAGCAGTGGGGGGACAGGGAGCGAGCAGTACTTC. This gives the protein CASSGGTGSEQYF.

This clonotype was counted at least ten times. The V and J genes are TRBV20-1 and TRBJ1-4; D is undetermined. Trimming left V 6 bases short and J 7 bases short, with 18 bases between. The length of the CDR3 is 14 residues. In germline, CDR1 is DFQATT, CDR2 SNEGSKA (reference sequence). CDR3 bases: TGCAGTGCCCTCGCTTCTGGGGTGGGTGAAAAACTGTTTTTT. Its protein product is CSALASGVGEKLFF.

Note on this clonotype: A read error may account for a junction end that differs from germline. This rearrangement joins TRBV10-3 to TRBJ1-6, with D possibly being TRBD1 (6 bases). Germline CDR1 and CDR2: ENHRY and SYGVKD. The CDR3 has 16 amino acids. For the CDR3, the DNA is TGTGCCAGCAGTTACGGTGACAGGAGACAAAATTCACCCCTCCACTTT. Amino acids: CASSYGDRRQNSPLHF.

This sequence joins TRBV29-1 and TRBJ1-2; no clear D. CDR1 is SQVTM and CDR2 is ANQGSEA in the germline V gene. The length of the CDR3 is 12 residues. Between the trimmed V and J ends, which lost 5 bases and 12 bases, there was a span of 19 bases. CDR3 nucleotides: TGCAGCGTTAAGACGGGCCCCTCTGGAAACACCTTC. Protein product: CSVKTGPSGNTF.

This clonotype was counted ten times or more. V is TRBV7-9 and J is TRBJ1-1; D possibly corresponds to TRBD1 (5 bases). The CDR3 extends over 13 amino acids. Germline lookup yields CDR1 SEHNR and CDR2 FQNEAQ (reference sequence). Trimming removed 2 bases at V and 4 bases at J, with 8 bases between. The chain's CDR3 is CASSLWGGTEAFF. CDR3 DNA sequence: TGTGCCAGCAGCTTATGGGGGGGCACTGAAGCTTTCTTT.

This clonotype was seen ten or more times. V gene TRBV2 combines with J gene TRBJ1-1; D call uncertain. The CDR3 has 13 residues. Trimming took 6 bases from V and 1 from J, leaving 9 bases between them. The germline V gene encodes CDR1 SNHLY and CDR2 FYNNEI. The CDR3, as DNA: TGTGCCAGCAGCGGCATACGGAACACTGAAGCTTTCTTT. Translation: CASSGIRNTEAFF. The variable domain in full, with the rest retrieved from reference TRBV2 and TRBJ1-1, is EPEVTQTPSHQVTQMGQEVILRCVPISNHLYFYWYRQILGQKVEFLVSFYNNEISEKSEIFDDQFSVERPDGSNFTLKIRSTKLEDSAMYFCASSGIRNTEAFFGQGTRLTVV.

The chain has TRBV9 and TRBJ1-6, with D possibly TRBD1 on 5 matching bases. Germline loops: CDR1 SGDLS, CDR2 YYNGEE. This CDR3 comprises 15 residues. Trimming shortened V by 5 bases and J by 7 bases, and 16 bases separated the two germline ends. CDR3: CASSPLGTVNSPLHF. The CDR3 DNA is TGTGCCAGCAGTCCCCTGGGGACGGTAAATTCACCCCTCCACTTT. Looking up the rest from reference TRBV9 and TRBJ1-6 gives the full variable domain: DSGVTQTPKHLITATGQRVTLRCSPRSGDLSVYWYQQSLDQGLQFLIQYYNGEERAKGNILERFSAQQFPDLHSELNLSSLELGDSALYFCASSPLGTVNSPLHFGNGTRLTVT.

The chain combines TRBV14 with TRBJ1-1; D is perhaps TRBD1 (6 bases). This CDR3 spans 15 amino acids. Germline V gene lookup returns CDR1 SGHDN and CDR2 FVKESK. Trimming left V 5 bases short and J 4 bases short, with 17 bases between. The CDR3 DNA is TGTGCCAGCAGCTATACCCACAGGGTCAGCACTGAAGCTTTCTTT. Encoded protein: CASSYTHRVSTEAFF.

The CDR3 protein is CASSPKGSNQPQHF. DNA for the CDR3: TGTGCCAGCAGCCCGAAGGGTAGCAATCAGCCCCAGCATTTT. The chain recombines TRBV24-1 with TRBJ1-5; D call uncertain. Germline lookup yields CDR1 KGHDR and CDR2 SFDVKD. V dropped 11 bases and J dropped 0 bases, with 13 bases sitting between them. The CDR3 loop spans 14 amino acids.